One and the same sample provided the 28 T cell receptor beta chains below, sequenced in a study of Ad26.COV2.S vaccination and SARS-CoV-2 variants. Treatment indicated: approximately 18 received Ad26.COV2.S at low or high dose, single or two shots; about 5 received placebo; per-sample allocation not given. Vaccine and placebo recipients were sampled on day 63 after the first injection. TCRdb's copy holds only in-frame clones and misses some; the assay was immunoSEQ multiplex PCR. The profile covers roughly 330,000 clones, with roughly 90% appearing a single time and around 5.5% taken by the ten largest. This specimen was peripheral blood, taken in a trial of Ad26.COV2.S vaccine versus placebo. The receptors derive from a person between 18 and 60 years old who received the Ad26.COV2.S COVID-19 vaccine or a placebo.

The CDR3 DNA sequence: TGCGCCAGCAGCCAAACGGAATCGGCGGGGGGAGCGTGGCAGTACTTC. Amino acid sequence: CASSQTESAGGAWQYF. J is TRBJ2-7 and V is TRBV4-1; 8 positions agree with TRBD2. Germline V lookup: CDR1 MGHRA, CDR2 YSYEKL. The trim removed 2 bases at V and 9 bases at J, leaving 15 bases unmatched. The CDR3 covers 16 residues.

The gene calls are TRBV16 and TRBJ1-2; possibly TRBD1 for D (5 bases). The CDR3 length is 15 residues. V lost 4 bases and J lost 5, with 17 bases in between. Looked up from germline, CDR1 is KGHSY and CDR2 is FQNENV. For the CDR3, the DNA is TGTGCCAGCAGCCGATCGTTGGGGGGGTTTTATGGCTACACCTTC. Protein: CASSRSLGGFYGYTF.

The V gene is TRBV6-5, the J gene TRBJ1-2; 8 nucleotides match TRBD1. V shed 5 bases, J shed 1 base, and the junction held 6 bases outside the gene matches. Germline V lookup: CDR1 MNHEY, CDR2 SVGAGI. The CDR3 has 15 residues. CDR3 in DNA: TGTGCCAGCAGTACAGGACAGGGAAGTAACTATGGCTACACCTTC. The encoded protein is CASSTGQGSNYGYTF.

The genes are TRBV7-2 and TRBJ1-2; 7 bases map to TRBD1. J was trimmed by 8 bases and V by 3 bases; bases with no gene match: 12. This CDR3 contains 15 residues. From germline, CDR1 is SGHTA and CDR2 FQGNSA. CDR3 DNA: TGTGCCAGCAGCTTTCAACAGGGGCGGGCAGGGGGCTACACCTTC. Its translation: CASSFQQGRAGGYTF.

This sequence joins TRBV9 and TRBJ2-5; weak D call: TRBD1 (5 bases). Trimming stripped 4 bases from V and 2 bases from J, with 15 bases between. CDR1 is SGDLS, CDR2 YYNGEE, per germline. This CDR3 is built from 15 residues. The CDR3, as DNA: TGTGCCAGCAGCAGGGGCAGGTACTTACAAGAGACCCAGTACTTC. As protein: CASSRGRYLQETQYF.

The chain has TRBV6-5 and TRBJ2-7; 7 nucleotides match TRBD2. V shed 0 bases, J shed 6 bases, and the junction held 5 bases outside the gene matches. The CDR3 is made up of 14 amino acids. Germline V gives CDR1 MNHEY, CDR2 SVGAGI. CDR3 region: CASSYSTGRVEQYV. CDR3 nucleotides: TGTGCCAGCAGTTACTCGACGGGGAGGGTCGAGCAGTACGTC.

The rearrangement joins TRBV28 to TRBJ1-1; D is unclear. Between the trimmed V and J ends, which lost 11 bases and 7 bases, there was a span of 17 bases. The CDR3 extends over 12 amino acids. The germline V gene encodes CDR1 MDHEN and CDR2 SYDVKM. As DNA, the CDR3 is TGTGCCGCCCACGGTGCACTGGGTGAAGCTTTCTTT. This translates into CAAHGALGEAFF.

This rearrangement joins TRBV18 to TRBJ1-5; a weak D match, TRBD1 (5 bases). Trimming left V 6 bases short and J 0 bases short, with 15 bases between. The CDR3 is made up of 16 amino acids. Germline V CDR1 and CDR2: KGHSH, LQKENI. The CDR3 DNA is TGTGCCAGCTCCCACGACAGTCCTAATAGCAATCAGCCCCAGCATTTT. Protein: CASSHDSPNSNQPQHF.

This sequence joins TRBV6-5 and TRBJ2-1; weak D call: TRBD2 (7 bases). This CDR3 is built from 13 residues. CDR1 and CDR2 (germline): MNHEY, SVGAGI. V was clipped by 3 bases and J by 9 bases, with 12 bases between them. CDR3 nucleotide sequence: TGTGCCAGCAGTTATGGGGGCGGGGGTGAGCAGTTCTTC. This encodes CASSYGGGGEQFF.

V is TRBV6-2 or TRBV6-3 and J is TRBJ1-1; D gene unclear. V shed 2 bases and J shed 7 bases, with 8 bases lying between them. CDR3 size: 12 residues. Germline V gene sequence: CDR1 MNHEY, CDR2 SVGEGT. The CDR3 sequence: CASSYGWSEAFF. CDR3 nucleotides: TGTGCCAGCAGTTACGGTTGGAGTGAAGCTTTCTTT.

This clone was counted only a few times. This sequence joins TRBV3-1 (or the pseudogene TRBV3-2) and TRBJ2-2; tentatively, D is TRBD1 (5 bases). V was cut by 1 base and J by 5 bases, with 8 bases left in between. The length of the CDR3 is 14 residues. In germline, CDR1 is LGHDT, CDR2 YNNKEL (reference sequence). CDR3 loop: CASSQVPGTGELFF. The CDR3 DNA is TGTGCCAGCAGCCAAGTTCCAGGGACCGGGGAGCTGTTTTTT.

The chain recombines TRBV10-3 with TRBJ1-1; D is uncertain. The CDR3 sequence is 11 residues long. Germline V lookup: CDR1 ENHRY, CDR2 SYGVKD. Trimming took 7 bases from V and 3 from J, leaving 6 bases between them. CDR3 bases: TGTGCCATCATGCACGACACTGAAGCTTTCTTT. Translation gives CAIMHDTEAFF.

The rearrangement joins TRBV11-3 to TRBJ1-2, with D possibly TRBD1 on 5 matching bases. In germline, CDR1 is SGHNT, CDR2 YENEEA. The CDR3 covers 13 residues. V was pared by 7 bases and J by 4 bases, with 13 bases between. DNA of the CDR3: TGTGCCAGCACCGACTCGGGACCCTATGGCTACACCTTC. This translates into CASTDSGPYGYTF. Based on the CDR3 plus reference TRBV11-3 and TRBJ1-2, the full variable domain is EAGVVQSPRYKIIEKKQPVAFWCNPISGHNTLYWYLQNLGQGPELLIRYENEEAVDDSQLPKDRFSAERLKGVDSTLKIQPAELGDSAVYLCASTDSGPYGYTFGSGTRLTVV.

The chain uses TRBV27 and TRBJ1-2; no definite D call. Trimming pared 4 bases from V and 6 bases from J, leaving 18 bases between. The CDR3 spans 15 residues. Per the germline V gene, CDR1 is MNHEY and CDR2 is SMNVEV (reference sequence). CDR3 in DNA: TGTGCCAGCAGTTCGGACCGGAGAAGGGTTGATGGCTACACCTTC. Its protein is CASSSDRRRVDGYTF.

This clone was observed once. This chain connects TRBV6-4 to TRBJ1-2, with 12 bases lining up with TRBD1. V shed 2 bases and J 4 bases; nucleotides not matched to a gene: 2. CDR3 size: 15 residues. Germline V gene data show CDR1 as MRHNA and CDR2 as SNTAGT. This CDR3 is CASSDRDRGPYGYTF. The CDR3, as DNA: TGTGCCAGCAGTGACCGGGACAGGGGGCCCTATGGCTACACCTTC.

This rearrangement joins TRBV7-6 to TRBJ2-5, with 9 positions matching TRBD1. V was clipped by 2 bases and J by 5 bases; unmatched bases: 15. CDR3 length: 18 amino acids. Germline loops: CDR1 SGHVS, CDR2 FNYEAQ. The CDR3 is CASSLNFLRTGEEETQYF. In DNA form, the CDR3 reads TGTGCCAGCAGCTTAAACTTCCTACGGACAGGGGAGGAGGAGACCCAGTACTTC.

The V and J genes are TRBV30 and TRBJ2-3, with D tentatively TRBD2 (5 bases). The CDR3 loop spans 13 amino acids. CDR1 and CDR2 from the germline V gene are GTSNPN and SVGIG (reference sequence). The V end was cut by 3 bases, the J end by 4 bases, with 11 bases between. The CDR3 coding sequence is TGTGCCTGGAGGGCCCCCGGGGCAGATACGCAGTATTTT. Amino acid sequence: CAWRAPGADTQYF.

This chain links TRBV19 with TRBJ1-1, with D hard to call. This CDR3 spans 16 amino acids. Per the germline V gene, CDR1 is LNHDA and CDR2 is SQIVND (reference sequence). Trimming removed 3 bases from V and 0 bases from J, with 14 bases in between. The CDR3 sequence is CASSMSALSMNTEAFF. CDR3 DNA: TGTGCCAGTAGTATGTCGGCACTATCCATGAACACTGAAGCTTTCTTT.

The V and J genes are TRBV7-8 and TRBJ1-5; D is unclear. Germline CDR1 reads SGHVS; CDR2 reads FQNEAQ. The length of the CDR3 is 13 residues. Trimming took 2 bases from V and 2 from J, leaving 4 bases between them. The CDR3 protein is CASSLQGNQPQHF. The CDR3 DNA is TGTGCCAGCAGCTTACAGGGCAATCAGCCCCAGCATTTT.

The chain carries TRBV5-1 and TRBJ1-1; D gene uncertain. With 0 bases removed from V and 4 bases from J, the gap between germline ends came to 10 bases. The CDR3 runs 14 residues. In germline, CDR1 is SGHRS, CDR2 YFSETQ. CDR3 region: CASSLDPGATEAFF. CDR3 coding DNA: TGCGCCAGCAGCTTGGATCCGGGTGCCACTGAAGCTTTCTTT.

The V gene is TRBV7-9, the J gene TRBJ2-1; D might be TRBD1 or TRBD2, each matching 5 bases. The CDR3 is 13 residues long. The germline gives CDR1 SEHNR, CDR2 FQNEAQ (reference sequence). The V end was cut by 2 bases, the J end by 10 bases, with 12 bases between. CDR3 loop: CASSLHGANEQFF. CDR3 DNA: TGTGCCAGCAGCTTACACGGGGCAAACGAGCAGTTCTTC.

The chain couples TRBV6-2 or TRBV6-3 to TRBJ1-2; tentative D call: TRBD1 (6 bases). This CDR3 is built from 13 residues. V lost 2 bases to trimming and J lost 8 bases, with 12 bases between them. CDR1 and CDR2 from the germline V gene are MNHEY and SVGEGT. CDR3: CASSYGGPGGYTF. The CDR3 nucleotides are TGTGCCAGCAGTTACGGGGGGCCGGGCGGCTACACCTTC.

Here the CDR3 DNA reads TGTGCCAGCAGCTCCACACCCACTTACGAGCAGTACGTC. It codes for CASSSTPTYEQYV. V usage is TRBV11-3 and J usage is TRBJ2-7; D unresolved. V was trimmed by 4 bases and J by 4 bases, leaving 11 bases between them. The CDR3 is 13 amino acids. CDR1 is SGHNT, CDR2 YENEEA, per germline.

The J gene is TRBJ1-1, the V gene TRBV11-2; no firm D call. V was clipped by 3 bases and J by 4 bases, with 6 bases between them. This CDR3 has 12 amino acids. The V gene's germline CDR1 is SGHAT and CDR2 FQNNGV. CDR3 residues: CASSFKVTEAFF. Here the CDR3 DNA reads TGTGCCAGCAGCTTTAAGGTCACTGAAGCTTTCTTT. The full variable domain, completed using reference TRBV11-2 and TRBJ1-1, is EAGVAQSPRYKIIEKRQSVAFWCNPISGHATLYWYQQILGQGPKLLIQFQNNGVVDDSQLPKDRFSAERLKGVDSTLKIQPAKLEDSAVYLCASSFKVTEAFFGQGTRLTVV.

The rearrangement uses TRBV11-2 and TRBJ1-2; the D gene is possibly TRBD1 (5 bases). Trimming took 5 bases from V and 5 from J, leaving 15 bases between them. The CDR3 spans 14 residues. The germline CDR1 and CDR2 sequences are SGHAT and FQNNGV. The CDR3 loop reads CASSIGTATYGYTF. The DNA for the CDR3 is TGTGCCAGCAGCATCGGGACTGCCACGTATGGCTACACCTTC. The variable domain in full, completed from reference TRBV11-2 and TRBJ1-2, reads EAGVAQSPRYKIIEKRQSVAFWCNPISGHATLYWYQQILGQGPKLLIQFQNNGVVDDSQLPKDRFSAERLKGVDSTLKIQPAKLEDSAVYLCASSIGTATYGYTFGSGTRLTVV.

CDR3 residues: CSASLQGTDQPQHF. In DNA, the CDR3 is TGCAGTGCTAGTCTACAGGGGACCGATCAGCCCCAGCATTTT. The chain uses TRBV20-1 and TRBJ1-5, with 7 bases fitting TRBD1. V lost 3 bases to trimming and J lost 5 bases; unmatched junction nucleotides: 7. Germline-derived CDR1 and CDR2 are DFQATT and SNEGSKA (reference sequence). CDR3 length: 14 residues.

The V call is TRBV5-4, the J call TRBJ2-5, with D possibly being TRBD2 (6 bases). V lost 1 base and J 7 bases, leaving 14 bases between the germline ends. The CDR3 is 14 residues long. Germline V gene lookup returns CDR1 SGHNT and CDR2 YYREEE (reference sequence). CDR3 nucleotide sequence: TGTGCCAGCAGCTTGTGGGGGGACGTAGGGACCCAGTACTTC. Its translation is CASSLWGDVGTQYF. The entire variable domain, with the rest obtained from reference TRBV5-4 and TRBJ2-5, is as follows: ETGVTQSPTHLIKTRGQQVTLRCSSQSGHNTVSWYQQALGQGPQFIFQYYREEENGRGNFPPRFSGLQFPNYSSELNVNALELDDSALYLCASSLWGDVGTQYFGPGTRLLVL.

The chain carries TRBV9 and TRBJ1-1; D not resolved. The germline V and J ends were trimmed by 2 bases and 1 base, with 6 bases remaining between them. CDR1 is SGDLS, CDR2 YYNGEE, per germline. The CDR3 loop spans 13 amino acids. The CDR3 here is CASSVHRNTEAFF. The CDR3 region has the DNA TGTGCCAGCAGCGTTCACAGGAACACTGAAGCTTTCTTT.